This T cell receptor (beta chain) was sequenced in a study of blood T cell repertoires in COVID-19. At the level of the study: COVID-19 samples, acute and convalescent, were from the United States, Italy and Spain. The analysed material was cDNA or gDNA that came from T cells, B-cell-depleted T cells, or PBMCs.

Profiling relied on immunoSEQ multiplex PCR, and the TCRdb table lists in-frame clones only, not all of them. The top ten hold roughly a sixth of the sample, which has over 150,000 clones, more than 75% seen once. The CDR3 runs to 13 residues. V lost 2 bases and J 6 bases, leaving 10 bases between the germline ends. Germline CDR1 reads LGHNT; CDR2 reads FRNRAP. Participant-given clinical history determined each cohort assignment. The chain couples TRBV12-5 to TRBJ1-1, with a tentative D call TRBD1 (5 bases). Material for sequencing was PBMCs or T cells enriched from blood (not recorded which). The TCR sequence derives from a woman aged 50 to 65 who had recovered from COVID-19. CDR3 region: CASGLTGISEAFF. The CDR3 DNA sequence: TGTGCTAGTGGTTTGACAGGTATTTCTGAAGCTTTCTTT.